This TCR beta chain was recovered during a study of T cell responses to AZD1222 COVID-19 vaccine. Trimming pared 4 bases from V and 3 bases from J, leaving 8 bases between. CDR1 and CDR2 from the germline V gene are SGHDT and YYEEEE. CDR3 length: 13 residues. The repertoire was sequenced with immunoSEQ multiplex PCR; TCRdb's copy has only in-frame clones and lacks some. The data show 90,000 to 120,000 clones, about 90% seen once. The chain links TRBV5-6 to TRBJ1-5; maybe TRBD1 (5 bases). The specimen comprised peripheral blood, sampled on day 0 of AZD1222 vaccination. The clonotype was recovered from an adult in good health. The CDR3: CASSLQDNQPQHF. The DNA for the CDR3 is TGTGCCAGCAGCCTACAGGACAATCAGCCCCAGCATTTT.